The sequence of this TCR beta chain was determined in a study of T cell responses to AZD1222 COVID-19 vaccine. This table comes from immunoSEQ multiplex PCR, and its TCRdb copy is limited to in-frame clones, with some not included. The sample holds 70,000 or so clones, about four fifths seen once. This clone was seen repeatedly, ten times or more. Antigen unknown. V lost 5 bases to trimming and J lost 8 bases, with 21 bases between them. Per germline, CDR1 MNHEY and CDR2 SMNVEV (reference sequence). The CDR3 loop spans 15 amino acids. Study-level findings and limits: Baseline serology detected seropositivity in only six AZD1222 recipients. A mostly white British donor set with more females was recruited, and clonal diversity was possibly underestimated. Nearly half of spike-specific TCRs reportedly target variant regions that are unmutated in the B.1.351 and B.1.1.7 variants.

The material was peripheral blood, obtained 28 days after the second AZD1222 dose. The chain carries TRBV27 and TRBJ1-1; D might be TRBD1 (6 bases). The receptor was isolated from an adult who received the AZD1222 COVID-19 vaccine. The CDR3 DNA reads TGTGCCAGCAGTCCCCACCCCGACAGGTTTCTGGAAGCTTTCTTT. Translated, it gives CASSPHPDRFLEAFF.